This T cell receptor beta chain is from a study of T cells in Graves' hyperthyroidism and ophthalmopathy. In the ophthalmopathy cohort, Clinical Activity Score was at least 3, NOSPECS grade at least 4, and duration under 3 months. Diagnoses rested on clinical symptoms, serum thyroxine and TRAb, thyroid ultrasound and orbital computed tomography. PBMCs were derived from approximately 10 ml fresh peripheral blood. This clonotype was recorded many times. The antigen remains undetermined. CDR3 length equals 12 residues. Germline CDR1 and CDR2: MDHEN and SYDVKM. Trimming shortened V by 6 bases and J by 5 bases, and 10 bases separated the two germline ends. Study results and limitations: The authors' 13 V-J model separated ophthalmopathy from stable hyperthyroidism.

Using RNA transcripts as the source, TCR beta CDR3 regions were amplified. Initially, a first-round RT-PCR of the TCR CDR3 employed the HTBI primer set. TCRdb reprocessed the multiplex PCR reads via MiXCR and lists one record per CDR3 protein. Seen here are around 300,000 distinct CDR3 sequences, around 13% observed once, and the top ten hold 30% to 40%. The sample comprised blood. The sequence was obtained from a woman aged 40 to 50 with Graves' ophthalmopathy. The chain employs TRBV28 and TRBJ2-5; D gene uncertain. DNA of the CDR3: TGTGCCAGCAGGGGCCCGGGCGAGACCCAGTACTTC. It encodes CASRGPGETQYF.